The source of this TCR beta chain is a study of blood T cell repertoires in COVID-19. Study details: PBMCs, B-cell-depleted T cells, or T cells provided the cDNA or gDNA that made up the material.

Original data processing: Amplifying reference gene primers gave estimates of nucleated cell counts. TCRdb keeps only in-frame clones here, not all; method: immunoSEQ multiplex PCR. The DNA gave D and trimming, while V, J and clone size come from that table. Among around 150,000 clones listed, around four fifths were seen once. Specimen: peripheral blood. The sequence derives from a man between 60 and 75 years old who had recovered from COVID-19.

The CDR3 DNA sequence: TGTGCCAGCAGAAACAGGGCCGGGAACACTGAAGCTTTCTTT. Translated: CASRNRAGNTEAFF. This rearrangement joins TRBV28 to TRBJ1-1; D might be TRBD1 (6 bases). Between the trimmed V and J ends, which lost 6 bases and 1 base, there was a span of 12 bases. This CDR3 is built from 14 residues. CDR1 is MDHEN and CDR2 is SYDVKM in the germline V gene.